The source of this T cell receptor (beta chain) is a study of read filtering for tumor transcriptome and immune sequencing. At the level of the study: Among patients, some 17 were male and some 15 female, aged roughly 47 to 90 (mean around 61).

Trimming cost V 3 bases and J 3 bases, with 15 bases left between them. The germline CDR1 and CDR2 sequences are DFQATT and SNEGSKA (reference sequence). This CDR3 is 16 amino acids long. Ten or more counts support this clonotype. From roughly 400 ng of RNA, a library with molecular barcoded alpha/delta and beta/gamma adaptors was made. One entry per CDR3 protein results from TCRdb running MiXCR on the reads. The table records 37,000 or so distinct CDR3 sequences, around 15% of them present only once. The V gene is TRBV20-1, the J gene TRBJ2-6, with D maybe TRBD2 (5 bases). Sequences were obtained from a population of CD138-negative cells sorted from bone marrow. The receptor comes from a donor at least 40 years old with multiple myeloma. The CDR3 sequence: CSARTPAGLGANVLTF. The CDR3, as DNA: TGCAGTGCTAGGACCCCCGCGGGCCTTGGGGCCAACGTCCTGACTTTC.